This TCR beta chain was captured in a study of CD8 T cells in ankylosing spondylitis. Findings of the study overall: Ankylosing spondylitis blood seemed to carry a telltale TCR beta motif made of seven or eight highly homologous variants. Matched ankylosing spondylitis synovial fluid reportedly contained a significantly enriched population of disease-linked clones. In the blood and synovial fluid of reactive arthritis, some motif variants had been previously reported.

Quantitative 5'-RACE with molecular barcodes generated TCR beta libraries. MiXCR, applied by TCRdb to the 5' RACE reads, yields one record per CDR3 protein. The sample lists under 300,000 distinct CDR3 sequences; around a tenth were seen once. This clonotype turned up a few times. Its antigen is undetermined. The ends were cut back, 4 bases at V and 3 bases at J, with 16 bases in the middle. This CDR3 spans 15 amino acids. CDR1 and CDR2 from the germline V gene are SGHRS and YFSETQ. This receptor was taken from a male donor with ankylosing spondylitis or in good health (not recorded which). Sequencing was done on a sample of blood, either unsorted or a sorted T cell fraction (not recorded which). The J gene is TRBJ2-5, the V gene TRBV5-1; a possible D gene is TRBD2 (5 bases). The CDR3 spells CASSILGRTEETQYF. Here the CDR3 DNA reads TGCGCCAGCAGCATACTAGGACGAACCGAAGAGACCCAGTACTTC.